The next 14 T cell receptor beta chains were all read from a single sample in a study of blood T cells in healthy people across ages. Through a sample-barcoded 5' primer and a J-beta primer mix, a second PCR was run for 7 to 11 cycles. One entry per CDR3 protein, called by TCRdb with MiXCR from the 5' RACE reads. The table has hundreds of thousands of distinct CDR3 sequences, approximately 50% seen once. Sequenced material: blood. All receptors derive from a woman aged 60 to 75 in good health.

This clonotype was counted ten times or more. The chain recombines TRBV29-1 with TRBJ2-5; tentative D call: TRBD2 (5 bases). Germline CDR1 reads SQVTM; CDR2 reads ANQGSEA. With 4 bases removed from V and 2 bases from J, the gap between germline ends came to 11 bases. The CDR3 is 13 amino acids. CDR3: CSVGRGPQETQYF. The CDR3 bases are TGCAGCGTTGGACGCGGGCCTCAAGAGACCCAGTACTTC. Looking up the rest from reference TRBV29-1 and TRBJ2-5 gives the full variable domain: SAVISQKPSRDICQRGTSLTIQCQVDSQVTMMFWYRQQPGQSLTLIATANQGSEATYESGFVIDKFPISRPNLTFSTLTVSNMSPEDSSIYLCSVGRGPQETQYFGPGTRLLVL.

In this sample, this clonotype turned up a few times. The chain couples TRBV27 to TRBJ1-2; TRBD1 aligns across 8 bases. CDR3 size: 15 residues. V trimming: 5 bases; J trimming: 2 bases; junction bases outside the gene matches: 7. Per the germline V gene, CDR1 is MNHEY and CDR2 is SMNVEV (reference sequence). The CDR3 here is CASSIQGARNYGYTF. The CDR3 nucleotides are TGTGCCAGCAGTATTCAGGGGGCGCGGAACTATGGCTACACCTTC.

CDR3 loop: CASSLGLMSYNEQFF. CDR3 coding DNA: TGTGCCAGCAGCTTAGGACTGATGTCCTACAATGAGCAGTTCTTC. V and J are TRBV11-3 and TRBJ2-1, with D hard to call. V dropped 1 base and J dropped 1 base, with 8 bases sitting between them. Per germline, CDR1 SGHNT and CDR2 YENEEA. This CDR3 has 15 residues.

This chain uses TRBV18 with TRBJ2-5, with D perhaps TRBD2 (6 bases). V gave up 5 bases and J gave up 0 bases, with 19 bases separating them. This CDR3 contains 17 residues. Germline assignment: CDR1 KGHSH and CDR2 LQKENI. The CDR3 reads CASSNQGGGTNQETQYF. The CDR3 region has the DNA TGTGCCAGCTCAAACCAGGGAGGCGGGACGAACCAAGAGACCCAGTACTTC.

This chain uses TRBV27 with TRBJ2-3, with 9 bases that match TRBD2. Germline CDR1 reads MNHEY; CDR2 reads SMNVEV (reference sequence). V shed 7 bases and J 6 bases; nucleotides not matched to a gene: 5. This CDR3 region has 13 residues. CDR3 protein: CASKASGVDTQYF. Here the CDR3 DNA reads TGTGCCAGCAAGGCTAGCGGGGTGGATACGCAGTATTTT.

This clonotype was seen more than once but under ten times. This chain uses TRBV29-1 with TRBJ1-2; D gene uncertain. With 6 bases removed from V and 2 bases from J, the gap between germline ends came to 13 bases. Per germline, CDR1 SQVTM and CDR2 ANQGSEA. The length of the CDR3 is 13 residues. This CDR3 is CSVTPVLNYGYTF. The CDR3 region has the DNA TGCAGCGTCACGCCCGTTTTGAACTATGGCTACACCTTC.

CDR3 sequence: CASSPTRTSVSTDTQYF. The CDR3 DNA reads TGTGCCAGCAGTCCAACCAGGACTAGCGTGAGCACAGATACGCAGTATTTT. V gene TRBV28 combines with J gene TRBJ2-3, with 9 positions matching TRBD2. CDR1 is MDHEN, CDR2 SYDVKM, per germline. V trimming: 5 bases; J trimming: 0 bases; junction bases outside the gene matches: 9. This CDR3 comprises 17 residues. Full variable domain (missing parts from reference TRBV28 and TRBJ2-3): DVKVTQSSRYLVKRTGEKVFLECVQDMDHENMFWYRQDPGLGLRLIYFSYDVKMKEKGDIPEGYSVSREKKERFSLILESASTNQTSMYLCASSPTRTSVSTDTQYFGPGTRLTVL.

This clonotype was seen a few times. The chain has TRBV29-1 and TRBJ2-7; no definite D call. V lost 4 bases, J lost 0 bases, and 13 bases lay in between. Germline values: CDR1 SQVTM, CDR2 ANQGSEA. CDR3 size: 14 residues. CDR3 DNA sequence: TGCAGCGTTGCCAGGTCTATTACCTCCTACGAGCAGTACTTC. Its protein is CSVARSITSYEQYF.

In its sample, this clonotype was seen once. The rearrangement joins TRBV5-1 to TRBJ2-3, with TRBD1 matching 8 bases. CDR3 length: 16 amino acids. V trimming: 0 bases; J trimming: 5 bases; junction bases outside the gene matches: 8. CDR1 is SGHRS and CDR2 is YFSETQ in the germline V gene. The CDR3 nucleotides read TGCGCCAGCAGCTTGGCCCTGCAGGGGGCAGGAGATACGCAGTATTTT. This translates into CASSLALQGAGDTQYF.

This rearrangement joins TRBV20-1 to TRBJ2-7; 11 nucleotides line up with TRBD2. Germline V gives CDR1 DFQATT, CDR2 SNEGSKA (reference sequence). The CDR3 is 17 residues long. V gave up 0 bases and J gave up 4 bases; unmatched junction bases: 11. CDR3 loop: CSARDLYASGRTYEQYF. The CDR3 DNA reads as TGCAGTGCTAGAGATCTGTATGCTAGCGGGAGGACGTACGAGCAGTACTTC.

This clonotype has a handful of counts. This chain uses TRBV6-6 with TRBJ2-5; 11 nucleotides line up with TRBD2. There are 14 residues in the CDR3. Germline values: CDR1 MNHNY, CDR2 SVGAGI (reference sequence). After removal of 2 bases from V and 7 bases from J, the junction contained 3 bases not matched to a gene. The CDR3 loop is CASSYGLAGGTQYF. The CDR3 DNA is TGTGCCAGCAGTTACGGGCTAGCGGGAGGGACCCAGTACTTC.

The chain employs TRBV9 and TRBJ2-1; 7 bases map to TRBD1. The CDR3 extends over 14 amino acids. CDR1 SGDLS and CDR2 YYNGEE come from the germline V gene. The junction had 12 bases not matched to a gene; V was cut back by 3 bases and J by 12 bases. CDR3 in DNA: TGTGCCAGCAGCGCGACTCCACAGGGGCTCTCGCAGTTCTTC. Translation: CASSATPQGLSQFF.

The chain has TRBV4-2 and TRBJ1-1; weak D call: TRBD1 (5 bases). The V end lost 0 bases, the J end lost 5 bases, and 19 bases lay between the germline ends. This CDR3 contains 17 residues. Germline V gives CDR1 LGHNA, CDR2 YNFKEQ. The chain's CDR3 is CASSQDLVGGRRTEAFF. The CDR3 bases are TGTGCCAGCAGCCAAGATCTGGTGGGGGGTAGGAGGACTGAAGCTTTCTTT.

The sample holds a few counts of this clonotype. The chain carries TRBV24-1 and TRBJ2-3; 13 bases are a match to TRBD2. CDR1 and CDR2 from the germline V gene are KGHDR and SFDVKD. This CDR3 region has 17 residues. The V gene end was trimmed by 2 bases and the J gene end by 4 bases; junction bases not matched to a gene: 5. DNA for the CDR3: TGTGCCACCAGTGATTGGGGGACTAGCGGGAAGGCAGATACGCAGTATTTT. Encoded protein: CATSDWGTSGKADTQYF.